These 22 T cell receptor beta chains originate from one sample sequenced in a study of control samples from healthy donors and cancer patients. Assay: immunoSEQ multiplex PCR; the TCRdb copy retains only in-frame clones and omits some. The data contain 130,000 to 150,000 clones, around 92% of them singletons. The specimen was blood. Receptor source: a man in his thirties or forties in good health.

The rearrangement uses TRBV5-1 and TRBJ2-2, with D possibly matching TRBD1 (5 bases). Germline V gene data show CDR1 as SGHRS and CDR2 as YFSETQ. The ends were cut back, 3 bases at V and 5 bases at J, with 11 bases in the middle. This CDR3 region has 14 residues. This CDR3 is CASSSTPGTGELFF. The CDR3 region has the DNA TGCGCCAGCAGCTCAACCCCAGGGACCGGGGAGCTGTTTTTT.

This chain uses TRBV7-2 with TRBJ2-7; D may be TRBD1 (6 bases). This CDR3 region has 17 residues. CDR1 is SGHTA, CDR2 FQGNSA, per germline. V lost 6 bases, J lost 4 bases, and 25 bases lay in between. The CDR3 region is CASRPTGQAPLFYEQYF. Here the CDR3 DNA reads TGTGCCAGCAGACCTACGGGACAAGCCCCCCTTTTTTACGAGCAGTACTTC.

This clone was picked up a small number of times. The chain carries TRBV27 and TRBJ2-2; D ambiguous. This CDR3 is 14 amino acids long. V shed 2 bases and J shed 1 base, with 5 bases lying between them. Germline CDR1 reads MNHEY; CDR2 reads SMNVEV (reference sequence). The CDR3 nucleotides read TGTGCCAGCAGTTTAAACAGGAACACCGGGGAGCTGTTTTTT. Its translation is CASSLNRNTGELFF.

This chain joins TRBV2 and TRBJ1-6, with D uncertain. Trimming shortened V by 9 bases and J by 7 bases, and 13 bases separated the two germline ends. There are 13 residues in the CDR3. The germline gives CDR1 SNHLY, CDR2 FYNNEI. The CDR3 coding sequence is TGTGCCAGTAATGAGGACCAAAATTCACCCCTCCACTTT. This sequence encodes CASNEDQNSPLHF.

The J gene is TRBJ1-2, the V gene TRBV5-4; D unresolved. The CDR3 consists of 13 residues. The germline gives CDR1 SGHNT, CDR2 YYREEE (reference sequence). Trimming pared 3 bases from V and 0 bases from J, leaving 6 bases between. The CDR3 nucleotides read TGTGCCAGCAGCTCACCAGCTAACTATGGCTACACCTTC. Protein product: CASSSPANYGYTF.

V and J are TRBV30 and TRBJ1-5, with D unclear. V gave up 2 bases and J gave up 3 bases, with 8 bases separating them. Per the germline V gene, CDR1 is GTSNPN and CDR2 is SVGIG (reference sequence). The CDR3 totals 13 residues. CDR3 residues: CAWSQGFNQPQHF. CDR3 bases: TGTGCCTGGAGTCAAGGTTTCAATCAGCCCCAGCATTTT.

The chain has TRBV29-1 and TRBJ1-1, with D tentatively TRBD1 (5 bases). This CDR3 has 12 residues. V gave up 7 bases and J gave up 5 bases, with 14 bases separating them. Germline loops: CDR1 SQVTM, CDR2 ANQGSEA. CDR3 amino acids: CSGHPGGTEAFF. CDR3 DNA sequence: TGCAGCGGACACCCGGGGGGAACTGAAGCTTTCTTT.

The genes are TRBV12-5 and TRBJ2-7; 10 nucleotides agree with TRBD1. Looked up from germline, CDR1 is LGHNT and CDR2 is FRNRAP. CDR3 length: 13 amino acids. Trimming removed 1 base from V and 7 bases from J; junction bases left unmatched: 1. CDR3 protein: CASGLGGQGEQYF. The CDR3 DNA reads TGTGCTAGTGGTTTGGGGGGACAGGGGGAGCAGTACTTC.

The sample holds a few counts of this clone. The chain links TRBV25-1 to TRBJ1-2, with D tentatively TRBD1 (6 bases). CDR3 size: 13 residues. Germline values: CDR1 MGHDK, CDR2 SYGVNS. V lost 8 bases and J lost 4, with 14 bases in between. This CDR3 is CASERTDSYGYTF. The CDR3 nucleotides read TGTGCCAGCGAAAGGACAGATTCCTATGGCTACACCTTC.

This chain uses TRBV28 with TRBJ1-5; D call uncertain. The CDR3 loop spans 15 amino acids. V was shortened by 6 bases and J by 1 base, with 13 bases between the two germline ends. CDR1 MDHEN and CDR2 SYDVKM come from the germline V gene. CDR3 loop: CASSYYSESNQPQHF. CDR3 bases: TGTGCCAGCAGCTATTACAGTGAGAGCAATCAGCCCCAGCATTTT.

In DNA form, the CDR3 reads TGTGCCAGCAGCTTAGAGGGTATAAACACTGAAGCTTTCTTT. It specifies CASSLEGINTEAFF. The chain combines TRBV7-6 with TRBJ1-1; D call uncertain. The CDR3 loop spans 14 amino acids. CDR1 and CDR2 from the germline V gene are SGHVS and FNYEAQ. The germline V and J ends were trimmed by 1 base and 2 bases, with 8 bases remaining between them.

V usage is TRBV6-1 and J usage is TRBJ1-2; no clear D. Germline values: CDR1 MNHNS, CDR2 SASEGT. This CDR3 is built from 13 residues. The V and J ends lost 2 bases and 2 bases respectively, with 6 bases between them. This CDR3 is CASSEWENYGYTF. The CDR3 nucleotides read TGTGCCAGCAGTGAATGGGAGAACTATGGCTACACCTTC.

V usage is TRBV7-2 and J usage is TRBJ1-3; no reliable D call. V lost 3 bases, J lost 4 bases, and 13 bases lay in between. This CDR3 has 15 residues. Germline assignment: CDR1 SGHTA and CDR2 FQGNSA. This chain's CDR3 is CASSFAVGLGNTIYF. CDR3 sequence (DNA): TGTGCCAGCAGCTTCGCTGTTGGGTTGGGAAACACCATATATTTT.

This chain links TRBV11-3 with TRBJ2-1, with 10 bases fitting TRBD2. The CDR3 runs to 16 residues. The V and J ends lost 5 bases and 3 bases, in that order; junction bases with no gene match: 7. Germline V CDR1 and CDR2: SGHNT, YENEEA. The CDR3 here is CASSDQRGGIYNEQFF. The CDR3 DNA follows: TGTGCCAGCAGCGACCAGCGGGGGGGGATCTACAATGAGCAGTTCTTC.

V gene TRBV27 combines with J gene TRBJ2-7, with D possibly matching TRBD2 (5 bases). The germline gives CDR1 MNHEY, CDR2 SMNVEV (reference sequence). Trimming cost V 2 bases and J 0 bases, with 8 bases left between them. The CDR3 length is 14 residues. The CDR3 nucleotides read TGTGCCAGCAGTTTACGGAGGAGCTCCTACGAGCAGTACTTC. Encoded protein: CASSLRRSSYEQYF.

The sample holds a few counts of this clone. The genes are TRBV6-5 and TRBJ1-5; no clear D gene. V was cut by 2 bases and J by 3 bases, with 5 bases left in between. The CDR3 has 13 amino acids. Per the germline V gene, CDR1 is MNHEY and CDR2 is SVGAGI. The CDR3 sequence: CASSYIPNQPQHF. CDR3 DNA: TGTGCCAGCAGTTACATTCCCAATCAGCCCCAGCATTTT.

The CDR3 DNA sequence: TGCGCCAGCAGCGGGGACGCCGACACTGAAGCTTTCTTT. It codes for CASSGDADTEAFF. The V call is TRBV5-1, the J call TRBJ1-1, with a tentative D call TRBD1 (5 bases). V gave up 4 bases and J gave up 3 bases, with 10 bases separating them. This CDR3 comprises 13 residues. Germline V gives CDR1 SGHRS, CDR2 YFSETQ.

The chain couples TRBV30 to TRBJ1-5; 9 positions agree with TRBD1. The junction had 5 bases not matched to a gene; V was cut back by 2 bases and J by 3 bases. Germline V gene data show CDR1 as GTSNPN and CDR2 as SVGIG (reference sequence). CDR3 size: 15 residues. As DNA, the CDR3 is TGTGCCTGGAGTTCGGGACAGGGTTTCAATCAGCCCCAGCATTTT. It is translated as CAWSSGQGFNQPQHF.

This chain links TRBV28 with TRBJ2-3, with D possibly being TRBD1 or TRBD2 (6 bases each). V was pared by 1 base and J by 2 bases, with 16 bases between. The CDR3 totals 17 residues. Germline V CDR1 and CDR2: MDHEN, SYDVKM. Written as DNA, the CDR3 is TGTGCCAGCAGTTTATTACCGAGGGGGAGGAACACAGATACGCAGTATTTT. This translates into CASSLLPRGRNTDTQYF.

CDR3 residues: CASSEERGLEAFF. For the CDR3, the DNA is TGTGCCAGCAGTGAAGAGAGGGGGCTAGAAGCTTTCTTT. This chain connects TRBV6-4 to TRBJ1-1, with 7 bases fitting TRBD1. There are 13 residues in the CDR3. Unmatched junction bases numbered 6, after V lost 3 bases and J lost 8 bases. Germline V gene sequence: CDR1 MRHNA, CDR2 SNTAGT.

This clone has just one count. V gene TRBV6-1 combines with J gene TRBJ2-3; D perhaps matches TRBD2 (6 bases). The V and J ends lost 1 base and 6 bases respectively, with 11 bases between them. The CDR3 totals 14 residues. CDR1 MNHNS and CDR2 SASEGT come from the germline V gene. The CDR3 region is CASSEVGGKDTQYF. The DNA for the CDR3 is TGTGCCAGCAGTGAAGTGGGGGGTAAGGATACGCAGTATTTT.

V usage is TRBV12-5 and J usage is TRBJ1-4, with D perhaps matching TRBD1 (6 bases). The CDR3 is 16 residues long. Germline loops: CDR1 LGHNT, CDR2 FRNRAP. Trimming removed 4 bases at V and 6 bases at J, with 18 bases between. CDR3 protein: CASGSVSSGADEKLFF. DNA for the CDR3: TGTGCTAGTGGTTCGGTATCCTCAGGGGCTGATGAAAAACTGTTTTTT.